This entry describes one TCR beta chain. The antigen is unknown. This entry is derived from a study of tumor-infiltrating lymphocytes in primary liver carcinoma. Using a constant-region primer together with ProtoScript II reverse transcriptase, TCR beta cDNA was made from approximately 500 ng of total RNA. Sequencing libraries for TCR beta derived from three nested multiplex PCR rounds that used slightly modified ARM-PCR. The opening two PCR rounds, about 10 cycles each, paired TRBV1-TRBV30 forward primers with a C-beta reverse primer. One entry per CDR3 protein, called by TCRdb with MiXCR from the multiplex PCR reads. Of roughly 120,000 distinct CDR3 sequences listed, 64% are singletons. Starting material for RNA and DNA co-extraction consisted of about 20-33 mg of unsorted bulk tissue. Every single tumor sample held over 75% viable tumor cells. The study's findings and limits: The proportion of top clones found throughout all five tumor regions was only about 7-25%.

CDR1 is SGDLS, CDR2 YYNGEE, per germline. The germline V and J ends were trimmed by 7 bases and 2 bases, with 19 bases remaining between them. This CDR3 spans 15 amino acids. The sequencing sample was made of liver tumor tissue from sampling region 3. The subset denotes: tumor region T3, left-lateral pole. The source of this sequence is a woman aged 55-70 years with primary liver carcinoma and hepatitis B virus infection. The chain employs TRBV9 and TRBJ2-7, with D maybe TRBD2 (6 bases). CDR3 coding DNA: TGTGCCAGCGGCTTCCGAGATGGGGGGACCTACGAGCAGTACTTC. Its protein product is CASGFRDGGTYEQYF. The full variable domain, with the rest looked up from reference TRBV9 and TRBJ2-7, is DSGVTQTPKHLITATGQRVTLRCSPRSGDLSVYWYQQSLDQGLQFLIQYYNGEERAKGNILERFSAQQFPDLHSELNLSSLELGDSALYFCASGFRDGGTYEQYFGPGTRLTVT.